This passage covers 21 T cell receptor beta chains from one sample sequenced in a study of CD8 T cells in ankylosing spondylitis. TCRdb reprocessed the 5' RACE reads with MiXCR, giving one entry per CDR3 protein. The table has about 220,000 distinct CDR3 sequences, roughly 25% seen once. Sequencing was performed on blood, either unsorted or a sorted T cell fraction (not recorded which). These receptors came from a male donor with ankylosing spondylitis or in good health (not recorded which).

This clonotype has a single count. The chain carries TRBV6-5 and TRBJ2-5; TRBD2 aligns across 9 bases. CDR1 is MNHEY and CDR2 is SVGAGI in the germline V gene. CDR3 length equals 16 residues. J gave up 4 bases and V 1 base, and 7 bases lay outside the gene matches. CDR3 residues: CASSYYRGRGAETQYF. In DNA, the CDR3 is TGTGCCAGCAGTTACTATCGCGGGAGGGGAGCAGAGACCCAGTACTTC.

This clonotype has at least ten counts. The gene calls are TRBV20-1 and TRBJ1-1; D is possibly TRBD1 (5 bases). CDR1 and CDR2 from the germline V gene are DFQATT and SNEGSKA (reference sequence). The CDR3 runs 14 residues. Trimming shortened V by 0 bases and J by 4 bases, and 12 bases separated the two germline ends. The CDR3 DNA sequence: TGCAGTGCTAGAGATGGCAGGGCCCCCACTGAAGCTTTCTTT. This gives the protein CSARDGRAPTEAFF.

This chain links TRBV5-6 with TRBJ2-1; TRBD2 is a possible D gene (7 bases). This CDR3 is built from 17 residues. The germline gives CDR1 SGHDT, CDR2 YYEEEE. V lost 4 bases, J lost 4 bases, and 21 bases lay in between. CDR3 coding DNA: TGTGCCAGCAGCAAGATTAGGGGGACTACACTTTACAATGAGCAGTTCTTC. It encodes CASSKIRGTTLYNEQFF. Filled out from reference TRBV5-6 and TRBJ2-1, the complete variable domain reads DAGVTQSPTHLIKTRGQQVTLRCSPKSGHDTVSWYQQALGQGPQFIFQYYEEEERQRGNFPDRFSGHQFPNYSSELNVNALLLGDSALYLCASSKIRGTTLYNEQFFGPGTRLTVL.

The V and J genes are TRBV6-5 and TRBJ1-2; no clear D gene. The CDR3 covers 16 residues. The germline CDR1 and CDR2 sequences are MNHEY and SVGAGI. The germline V and J ends were trimmed by 2 bases and 6 bases, with 19 bases remaining between them. In DNA form, the CDR3 reads TGTGCCAGCAGTTACCAGCGAGGGAGGATCGCTGATGGCTACACCTTC. Its translation: CASSYQRGRIADGYTF.

This clonotype was counted many times. The V call is TRBV5-1, the J call TRBJ2-5, with D perhaps TRBD1 (6 bases). Per germline, CDR1 SGHRS and CDR2 YFSETQ. This CDR3 has 15 amino acids. Trimming took 4 bases from V and 2 from J, leaving 15 bases between them. The CDR3 DNA sequence: TGCGCCAGCAGCCTCCGGCAAGGACAGCAAGAGACCCAGTACTTC. It encodes CASSLRQGQQETQYF. The entire variable domain, with the rest obtained from reference TRBV5-1 and TRBJ2-5, is as follows: KAGVTQTPRYLIKTRGQQVTLSCSPISGHRSVSWYQQTPGQGLQFLFEYFSETQRNKGNFPGRFSGRQFSNSRSEMNVSTLELGDSALYLCASSLRQGQQETQYFGPGTRLLVL.

This clonotype was counted a few times. The chain is built from TRBV20-1 and TRBJ1-1, with 7 nucleotides matching TRBD1. Germline assignment: CDR1 DFQATT and CDR2 SNEGSKA (reference sequence). Trimming at V came to 6 bases and at J to 4 bases, leaving 5 bases not matched to a gene. There are 12 residues in the CDR3. The chain's CDR3 is CSAGTAGTEAFF. Here the CDR3 DNA reads TGCAGTGCCGGGACAGCGGGCACTGAAGCTTTCTTT.

The chain couples TRBV20-1 to TRBJ1-6; a weak D match, TRBD1 (5 bases). This CDR3 has 15 amino acids. The V gene lost 2 bases and the J gene lost 7 bases, with 15 bases spanning the gap. The germline CDR1 and CDR2 sequences are DFQATT and SNEGSKA (reference sequence). The CDR3 DNA reads TGCAGTGCTAGACGTGGGCAGGGTGGGAATTCACCCCTCCACTTT. Translated: CSARRGQGGNSPLHF.

This clonotype has at least ten counts. This chain joins TRBV3-1 and TRBJ2-5; either TRBD1 or TRBD2 may fit D (5 bases each). Trimming shortened V by 3 bases and J by 6 bases, and 14 bases separated the two germline ends. The CDR3 contains 14 residues. Germline V lookup: CDR1 LGHDT, CDR2 YNNKEL (reference sequence). Written as DNA, the CDR3 is TGTGCCAGCAGCCACGAGGGACCGGTGAAGACCCAGTACTTC. Amino acids: CASSHEGPVKTQYF.

The genes are TRBV2 and TRBJ2-2, with D perhaps TRBD1 (6 bases). Trimming removed 6 bases from V and 4 bases from J, with 9 bases in between. The CDR3 has 13 residues. Germline CDR1 SNHLY, CDR2 FYNNEI. The CDR3 DNA reads as TGTGCCAGCAGACAGGGATCCACCGGGGAGCTGTTTTTT. This gives the protein CASRQGSTGELFF.

This clonotype was detected many times. The V call is TRBV5-1, the J call TRBJ1-2; 10 bases match TRBD1. The length of the CDR3 is 20 residues. The J segment lost 4 bases and the V segment lost 5 bases, leaving 23 bases of the junction unmatched. Per the germline V gene, CDR1 is SGHRS and CDR2 is YFSETQ. CDR3 sequence reads: CASRVSFSPGQGRTPYGYTF. The DNA of the CDR3 is TGCGCCAGCAGAGTTTCTTTTAGCCCGGGACAGGGGCGAACACCCTATGGCTACACCTTC.

V is TRBV10-3 and J is TRBJ2-7; 9 nucleotides match TRBD1. Germline V gene data show CDR1 as ENHRY and CDR2 as SYGVKD. The CDR3 spans 13 residues. V was clipped by 7 bases and J by 2 bases; unmatched bases: 3. In DNA form, the CDR3 reads TGTGCCATCAAGGGACAGGGCCCCTACGAGCAGTACTTC. Its translation is CAIKGQGPYEQYF.

There are many counts of this clonotype. J is TRBJ2-5 and V is TRBV6-2 or TRBV6-3; no clear D gene. Germline loops: CDR1 MNHEY, CDR2 SVGEGT. This CDR3 comprises 17 residues. V lost 6 bases, J lost 6 bases, and 26 bases lay in between. In DNA form, the CDR3 reads TGTGCCAGCAGCCAAGGACCGGCTCCCTATTCATCTAAGACCCAGTACTTC. The encoded protein is CASSQGPAPYSSKTQYF.

The CDR3 reads CASSQEVVGGAGKTQYF. DNA of the CDR3: TGCGCCAGCAGCCAAGAGGTCGTTGGGGGGGCTGGGAAGACCCAGTACTTC. The rearrangement links TRBV4-3 to TRBJ2-5, with D tentatively TRBD2 (7 bases). This CDR3 has 17 residues. Between the trimmed V and J ends, which lost 0 bases and 6 bases, there was a span of 20 bases. From germline, CDR1 is LGHNA and CDR2 YSLEER.

This clonotype occurred many times. The V gene is TRBV6-1, the J gene TRBJ1-6; 9 bases fit TRBD1. Germline CDR1 is MNHNS and CDR2 is SASEGT. Trimming cost V 4 bases and J 8 bases; bases outside gene matches: 3. This CDR3 has 14 residues. In DNA, the CDR3 is TGTGCCAGCAGTGGCGACAGGGGGTATTCACCCCTCCACTTT. This translates into CASSGDRGYSPLHF.

This clonotype was picked up many times. The genes are TRBV20-1 and TRBJ2-7; 14 bases map to TRBD2. V gave up 4 bases and J gave up 7 bases; unmatched junction bases: 6. The CDR3 extends over 14 amino acids. The germline CDR1 and CDR2 sequences are DFQATT and SNEGSKA (reference sequence). The CDR3 loop is CSAIRLAGGGEQYF. The CDR3 DNA is TGCAGTGCTATCAGACTAGCGGGAGGGGGTGAGCAGTACTTC.

The rearrangement joins TRBV20-1 to TRBJ1-5, with D perhaps TRBD1 (5 bases). With 4 bases removed from V and 5 bases from J, the gap between germline ends came to 9 bases. CDR1 DFQATT and CDR2 SNEGSKA come from the germline V gene (reference sequence). This CDR3 has 12 residues. The CDR3, as DNA: TGCAGTGCTACGGACACAGATCAGCCCCAGCATTTT. Protein: CSATDTDQPQHF.

This clonotype was counted at least ten times. J is TRBJ2-3 and V is TRBV19, with D unclear. Germline CDR1 reads LNHDA; CDR2 reads SQIVND (reference sequence). V lost 5 bases, J lost 2 bases, and 11 bases lay in between. The CDR3 is 14 residues long. CDR3 coding DNA: TGTGCCAGTAGTCCAGTGGGCCCCACAGATACGCAGTATTTT. Its protein product is CASSPVGPTDTQYF.

The J gene is TRBJ2-5, the V gene TRBV20-1; TRBD1 or TRBD2 may be the D gene (5 bases each). The CDR3 length is 14 residues. Trimming took off 1 base at V and 3 bases at J, with 12 bases between the two ends. Germline V gene data show CDR1 as DFQATT and CDR2 as SNEGSKA (reference sequence). The DNA for the CDR3 is TGCAGTGCTAGAGGGGACGGACAAAAAGAGACCCAGTACTTC. This sequence encodes CSARGDGQKETQYF.

The V gene is TRBV28, the J gene TRBJ2-7, with D perhaps TRBD2 (7 bases). Trimming stripped 3 bases from V and 1 base from J, with 22 bases between. CDR1 and CDR2 from the germline V gene are MDHEN and SYDVKM. The CDR3 is 18 residues long. The CDR3 coding sequence is TGTGCCAGCAGTTTTCCCGGGGCCCCGGGGGGCTCGTCCTACGAGCAGTACTTC. Translation gives CASSFPGAPGGSSYEQYF.

The CDR3 DNA is TGTGCCAGCAGCTTGGGGAGTGGAGTCACCGGGGAGCTGTTTTTT. The encoded protein is CASSLGSGVTGELFF. The chain couples TRBV5-5 to TRBJ2-2; D unresolved. The CDR3 is 15 amino acids. The germline gives CDR1 SGHKS, CDR2 YYEKEE (reference sequence). V lost 0 bases, J lost 4 bases, and 10 bases lay in between. The full variable domain, rest sourced from reference TRBV5-5 and TRBJ2-2, is DAGVTQSPTHLIKTRGQQVTLRCSPISGHKSVSWYQQVLGQGPQFIFQYYEKEERGRGNFPDRFSARQFPNYSSELNVNALLLGDSALYLCASSLGSGVTGELFFGEGSRLTVL.

The CDR3 spells CASSKPTILAWSGETQYF. CDR3 bases: TGTGCCAGCAGCAAACCGACAATCCTGGCCTGGAGCGGAGAGACCCAGTACTTC. The chain carries TRBV11-2 and TRBJ2-5; TRBD2 is a possible D gene (5 bases). Germline V CDR1 and CDR2: SGHAT, FQNNGV. The CDR3 extends over 18 amino acids. V gave up 5 bases and J gave up 4 bases, with 26 bases separating them.